What follows are 5 T cell receptor beta chains derived from one specimen sequenced in a study of T cells in localized non-small cell lung cancer. TCRdb's copy holds only in-frame clones and misses some; the assay was immunoSEQ multiplex PCR. This table holds over 40,000 clones, roughly 86% found once. Specimen: peripheral blood, collected before any cancer treatment. All receptors derive from a female donor of 60 years or more with stage I squamous cell lung carcinoma.

This clone has more than one count but fewer than ten. The genes are TRBV15 and TRBJ1-1; 8 positions match TRBD1. After removal of 3 bases from V and 5 bases from J, the junction contained 8 bases not matched to a gene. This CDR3 has 15 amino acids. The germline CDR1 and CDR2 sequences are LNHNV and YYDKDF (reference sequence). Written as DNA, the CDR3 is TGTGCCACCAGCAGTTACGCCAGGGGGCTGACTGAAGCTTTCTTT. Encoded protein: CATSSYARGLTEAFF.

The chain links TRBV4-1 to TRBJ1-5; D is ambiguous. This CDR3 spans 14 amino acids. The ends were cut back, 4 bases at V and 5 bases at J, with 12 bases in the middle. Germline V gene lookup returns CDR1 MGHRA and CDR2 YSYEKL. DNA for the CDR3: TGCGCCAGCAGCCTAGCTGGCAGTTATCAGCCCCAGCATTTT. This gives the protein CASSLAGSYQPQHF.

The rearrangement links TRBV19 to TRBJ1-4; 9 bases map to TRBD1. The junction had 7 bases not matched to a gene; V was cut back by 6 bases and J by 8 bases. This CDR3 spans 14 amino acids. Germline CDR1 is LNHDA and CDR2 is SQIVND (reference sequence). CDR3 coding DNA: TGTGCCAGTAGCTTACAGGGGGCTGGGGAAAAACTGTTTTTT. Its protein is CASSLQGAGEKLFF. Full variable domain (remainder filled in from reference TRBV19 and TRBJ1-4): DGGITQSPKYLFRKEGQNVTLSCEQNLNHDAMYWYRQDPGQGLRLIYYSQIVNDFQKGDIAEGYSVSREKKESFPLTVTSAQKNPTAFYLCASSLQGAGEKLFFGSGTQLSVL.

The chain recombines TRBV6-4 with TRBJ2-7, with 7 bases matching TRBD1. This CDR3 comprises 12 residues. Per germline, CDR1 MRHNA and CDR2 SNTAGT. For the CDR3, the DNA is TGTGCTTTTGGGGACAGTCTATACGAGCAGTACTTC. This gives the protein CAFGDSLYEQYF.

The chain is built from TRBV27 and TRBJ1-5; 10 nucleotides align to TRBD1. The CDR3 runs 13 residues. The V segment lost 9 bases and the J segment 9 bases; nucleotides outside the gene matches: 8. Germline V gives CDR1 MNHEY, CDR2 SMNVEV (reference sequence). CDR3 bases: TGTGCCAGTCGGGACAGGGGCGGGGGGCCCCAGCATTTT. Protein sequence: CASRDRGGGPQHF.